The rows below give T cell receptor beta chains drawn from one sample of a study of cytotoxic CD8 clonotypes in ibrutinib-treated CLL. Generated by immunoSEQ multiplex PCR, the TCRdb table keeps only in-frame clones and is missing some. The sample holds around 310,000 clones, about 80% seen once. This material consisted of PBMCs, taken before ibrutinib treatment. The source is a human donor with chronic lymphocytic leukemia. Each CDR3 is given with its conserved first and last residue. Fields, in order: V gene, D gene, clone size, J gene, CDR3 DNA, CDR3 protein. D genes are given only for firm matches. Expanded clones are given a class, and other clones once, few, many or no size at all.

TRBV5-1	.	.	TRBJ1-2	TGCGCCAGCAGCGTACCAGGCCCAGGGTTAGGAGGCTACACCTTC	CASSVPGPGLGGYTF
TRBV29-1	.	.	TRBJ1-1	TGCAGCGTTGGTCGGGGTTTGAACACTGAAGCTTTCTTT	CSVGRGLNTEAFF
TRBV14	.	.	TRBJ2-1	TGTGCCAGCAGCCAAGTCCCAGGGATAAACTACAATGAGCAGTTCTTC	CASSQVPGINYNEQFF
TRBV27	.	few	TRBJ1-1	TGTGCCAGCAGCCCTTATGAGGGGAACACTGAAGCTTTCTTT	CASSPYEGNTEAFF
TRBV4-2	.	once	TRBJ1-1	TGTGCCAGCAGCCAAGATATAACTTCCAGTAGGAACACTGAAGCTTTCTTT	CASSQDITSSRNTEAFF
TRBV25-1	TRBD2	.	TRBJ2-7	TGTGCCAGCAGTGCCGCTACTAGCGGGGGGTACGAGCAGTACTTC	CASSAATSGGYEQYF
TRBV18	TRBD2	.	TRBJ2-7	TGTGCCAGCTCACTGATTGGCAGCACCGGGACTAGGTTATACGAGCAGTACTTC	CASSLIGSTGTRLYEQYF
TRBV11-2	TRBD2	.	TRBJ2-1	TGTGCCAGCAGCTTGGGCGGGAGCTCCTACAATGAGCAGTTCTTC	CASSLGGSSYNEQFF
TRBV4-3	.	.	TRBJ1-2	TGCGCCAGCAGCCAAGAATCCCCGGCGGGGCTTTATGGCTACACCTTC	CASSQESPAGLYGYTF
TRBV28	.	.	TRBJ2-7	TGTGCCAGCAGTACCAACTACGAGCAGTACTTC	CASSTNYEQYF
TRBV18	.	.	TRBJ1-2	TGTGCCAGCTCACCACAACGGGGGATCCATGGCTACACCTTC	CASSPQRGIHGYTF
TRBV7-2	.	.	TRBJ2-7	TGTGCCAGCAGCTTAGGAGACGGAAGGGACAATGCCTACGAGCAGTACTTC	CASSLGDGRDNAYEQYF
TRBV15	.	few	TRBJ2-7	TGTGCCACCAGCAGAGAGTCTCAGGCTACCTACGAGCAGTACTTC	CATSRESQATYEQYF
TRBV4-2	TRBD2	.	TRBJ2-5	TGTGCCAGCAGCCAAGAAGTAAGGGCTAGCGGACAAGAGACCCAGTACTTC	CASSQEVRASGQETQYF
TRBV30	TRBD1	.	TRBJ1-5	TGTGCCTGGAGTGCAAATACAGGGGCTCAGCCCCAGCATTTT	CAWSANTGAQPQHF
TRBV7-2	TRBD2	.	TRBJ2-7	TGTGCCAGCAGCTTAGCGGGAGGGCCCCGGGGGTACTTC	CASSLAGGPRGYF
TRBV5-4	.	.	TRBJ2-5	TGTGCCAGCAGCTTGGTTTACCAAGAGACCCAGTACTTC	CASSLVYQETQYF
TRBV7-9	.	.	TRBJ1-5	TGTGCCAGCAGCTCGACGGTGGGGGGCAATCAGCCCCAGCATTTT	CASSSTVGGNQPQHF
TRBV7-8	.	.	TRBJ1-3	TGTGCCAGCAGCTTAGCAGGGTCAGGAAACACCATATATTTT	CASSLAGSGNTIYF
TRBV7-7	TRBD1	once	TRBJ2-5	TGTGCCAGCAGCTTAGGAGGCGGACAGGTCCAAGAGACCCAGTACTTC	CASSLGGGQVQETQYF
TRBV19	TRBD1	.	TRBJ1-5	TGTGCCAGTAGTCCGGGACAGCACAATCAGCCCCAGCATTTT	CASSPGQHNQPQHF
TRBV29-1	TRBD2	.	TRBJ2-1	TGCAGCGCCTTGACAGGGTTTGGCGGGAGGGCTTACAATGAGCAGTTCTTC	CSALTGFGGRAYNEQFF
TRBV5-3	.	many	TRBJ1-5	TGTGCCAGCAGCTCCCGTTCTCGGGGCAATCAGCCCCAGCATTTT	CASSSRSRGNQPQHF
TRBV19	TRBD2	.	TRBJ2-3	TGTGCCAGTAGTCCGACTAGCGGGAGTACAGATACGCAGTATTTT	CASSPTSGSTDTQYF
TRBV7-6	.	.	TRBJ1-3	TGTGCCAGCAGCTTAGACGATGAGCCGGGCGCTGGAAACACCATATATTTT	CASSLDDEPGAGNTIYF
TRBV9	.	once	TRBJ2-7	TGTGCCAGCAGCCCCCCAGAAGGGAAGTACTCCTACGAGCAGTACTTC	CASSPPEGKYSYEQYF
TRBV4-2	TRBD1	.	TRBJ1-5	TGTGCCAGCAGTGGCGGGACAGAAACAAATCAGCCCCAGCATTTT	CASSGGTETNQPQHF
TRBV5-4	TRBD1	.	TRBJ2-3	TGTGCCAGCAGCCCTGGTGGGACAGGGGGCAGGGATACGCAGTATTTT	CASSPGGTGGRDTQYF
TRBV11-2	TRBD2	.	TRBJ2-5	TGTGCCAGCAGCCGGGGGGTGGTGTCAGAGACCCAGTACTTC	CASSRGVVSETQYF
TRBV7-6	TRBD2	.	TRBJ2-3	TGTGCCAGCAGCTCCCTTGTAGCGGGAGCCACAGATACGCAGTATTTT	CASSSLVAGATDTQYF
TRBV5-1	TRBD2	.	TRBJ2-7	TGCGCCAGCAGCTTCGTTAGCGGGAGGGCCTTGAACTACGAGCAGTACTTC	CASSFVSGRALNYEQYF
TRBV7-7	TRBD1	few	TRBJ2-5	TGTGCTAGCAGCCCAAGTTGGGACAGGGGTTCAGAGACCCAGTACTTC	CASSPSWDRGSETQYF
TRBV11-1	.	.	TRBJ2-1	TGTGCCAGCAGCCGGGGGCGGAACAATGAGCAGTTCTTC	CASSRGRNNEQFF
TRBV19	.	.	TRBJ1-1	TGTGCCAGTAGTATAACCGGGATACGTACTGAAGCTTTCTTT	CASSITGIRTEAFF
TRBV4-1	TRBD1	.	TRBJ1-2	TGCGCCAGCAGCCCCGACAGGGGGAGTTTCTATGGCTACACCTTC	CASSPDRGSFYGYTF
TRBV28	.	.	TRBJ1-4	TGTGCCGTTGGAGACTCAGAGGCACGTGAAAAACTGTTTTTT	CAVGDSEAREKLFF
TRBV27	TRBD1	.	TRBJ1-1	TGTGCCAGCAGTTCAAGACAGGGACGAGTTGGTGAAGCTTTCTTT	CASSSRQGRVGEAFF
TRBV9	.	.	TRBJ1-3	TGTGCCAGCAGCTCTTCCTCTGGAAACACCATATATTTT	CASSSSSGNTIYF
TRBV7-2	.	few	TRBJ1-5	TGTGCCAGCAGCTTAGCCAGGGGTGATAGCAATCAGCCCCAGCATTTT	CASSLARGDSNQPQHF
TRBV6-5	.	.	TRBJ1-3	TGTGCCAGCAGTTCCCCCGGGACGACTGGAAACACCATATATTTT	CASSSPGTTGNTIYF
TRBV4-2	.	few	TRBJ2-3	TGTGCCAGCAGCCAGGTCACTAGGACAGATACGCAGTATTTT	CASSQVTRTDTQYF